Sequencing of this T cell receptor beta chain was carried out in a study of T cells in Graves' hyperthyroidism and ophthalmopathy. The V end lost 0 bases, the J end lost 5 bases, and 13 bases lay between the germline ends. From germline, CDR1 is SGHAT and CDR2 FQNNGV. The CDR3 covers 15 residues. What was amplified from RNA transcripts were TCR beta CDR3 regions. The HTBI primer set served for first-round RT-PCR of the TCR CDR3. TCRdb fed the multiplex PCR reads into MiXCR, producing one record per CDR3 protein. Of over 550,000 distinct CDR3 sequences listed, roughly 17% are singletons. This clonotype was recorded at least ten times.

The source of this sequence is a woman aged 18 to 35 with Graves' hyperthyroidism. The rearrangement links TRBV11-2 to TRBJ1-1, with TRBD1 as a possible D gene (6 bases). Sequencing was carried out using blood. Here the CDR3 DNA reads TGTGCCAGCAGCTTAGATCAGGGGCGAGCGACTGAAGCTTTCTTT. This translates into CASSLDQGRATEAFF.